These T cell receptor beta chains were read from a single sample in a study of CD8 T cells in ankylosing spondylitis. TCRdb reprocessed the 5' RACE reads via MiXCR and lists one record per CDR3 protein. The sample contains about 460,000 distinct CDR3 sequences, under 5.5% of which appear only once. The source material was blood, either unsorted or a sorted T cell fraction (not recorded which). The source of these receptors is a male donor with ankylosing spondylitis. The CDR3 runs from the conserved cysteine through the conserved F or W. The order of the fields is clone size, J gene, V gene, CDR3 length, D gene, CDR3 protein, CDR3 DNA. The D gene is left open where the match is weak. Rows may omit the clone size; those that give it use once, few, many or a size class.

abundance: many; j_gene: TRBJ2-5; v_gene: TRBV5-1; len: 12; d_gene: NA; CDR3aa: CASSLESHAPYF; CDR3nt: TGCGCCAGCAGCTTGGAATCGCATGCTCCGTACTTC
abundance: many; j_gene: TRBJ1-2; v_gene: TRBV6-6; len: 13; d_gene: NA; CDR3aa: CASTRMMDYGYTF; CDR3nt: TGTGCCAGTACCAGGATGATGGACTATGGCTACACCTTC
abundance: many; j_gene: TRBJ2-1; v_gene: TRBV5-1; len: 15; d_gene: TRBD2; CDR3aa: CASSSTSGSTNEQFF; CDR3nt: TGCGCCAGCAGCTCGACTAGCGGGAGTACCAATGAGCAGTTCTTC
abundance: many; j_gene: TRBJ1-2; v_gene: TRBV10-2; len: 14; d_gene: NA; CDR3aa: CASSLSFSDYGYTF; CDR3nt: TGCGCCAGCAGCCTATCTTTCAGTGACTATGGCTACACCTTC
abundance: few; j_gene: TRBJ2-7; v_gene: TRBV19; len: 15; d_gene: NA; CDR3aa: CASSKGGAASYEQYF; CDR3nt: TGTGCCAGTAGCAAAGGGGGGGCGGCCTCCTACGAGCAGTACTTC
abundance: NA; j_gene: TRBJ2-2; v_gene: TRBV7-7; len: 13; d_gene: TRBD1; CDR3aa: CASSQTGAGELFF; CDR3nt: TGTGCTAGCAGCCAGACAGGGGCCGGGGAGCTGTTTTTT
abundance: many; j_gene: TRBJ2-1; v_gene: TRBV4-3; len: 16; d_gene: TRBD2; CDR3aa: CASSHRLAGGPGEQFF; CDR3nt: TGCGCCAGCAGCCACCGACTAGCGGGAGGACCGGGTGAGCAGTTCTTC
abundance: many; j_gene: TRBJ2-7; v_gene: TRBV20-1; len: 14; d_gene: NA; CDR3aa: CSATGTAYSYEQYF; CDR3nt: TGCAGTGCCACCGGGACCGCCTACTCCTACGAGCAGTACTTC
abundance: many; j_gene: TRBJ1-1; v_gene: TRBV20-1; len: 12; d_gene: NA; CDR3aa: CSASRQAQEAFF; CDR3nt: TGCAGTGCTAGCCGGCAGGCCCAGGAAGCTTTCTTT
abundance: many; j_gene: TRBJ2-7; v_gene: TRBV29-1; len: 13; d_gene: NA; CDR3aa: CSVLGTGKYEQYF; CDR3nt: TGCAGCGTTTTGGGAACAGGGAAATACGAGCAGTACTTC
abundance: many; j_gene: TRBJ2-5; v_gene: TRBV6-1; len: 16; d_gene: NA; CDR3aa: CASSPRGSGIQETQYF; CDR3nt: TGTGCCAGCAGTCCGAGGGGGTCTGGAATCCAAGAGACCCAGTACTTC
abundance: many; j_gene: TRBJ2-4; v_gene: TRBV4-3; len: 13; d_gene: NA; CDR3aa: CASSQGSGHIQYF; CDR3nt: TGCGCCAGCAGCCAAGGCAGTGGGCACATTCAGTACTTC
abundance: many; j_gene: TRBJ1-1; v_gene: TRBV9; len: 18; d_gene: TRBD1; CDR3aa: CASSPRPGQGPRDTEAFF; CDR3nt: TGTGCCAGCAGCCCGCGACCCGGACAGGGGCCGAGGGACACTGAAGCTTTCTTT
abundance: few; j_gene: TRBJ2-7; v_gene: TRBV6-2/TRBV6-3; len: 15; d_gene: NA; CDR3aa: CASSYSGGTTYEQYF; CDR3nt: TGTGCCAGCAGTTACTCGGGGGGTACCACCTACGAGCAGTACTTC
abundance: many; j_gene: TRBJ2-3; v_gene: TRBV20-1; len: 15; d_gene: NA; CDR3aa: CSARDARMSTDTQYF; CDR3nt: TGCAGTGCTAGAGACGCTAGGATGAGCACAGATACGCAGTATTTT
abundance: many; j_gene: TRBJ2-3; v_gene: TRBV4-2; len: 17; d_gene: NA; CDR3aa: CASSPSSEWWGTDTQYF; CDR3nt: TGTGCCAGCAGCCCCTCCTCTGAGTGGTGGGGCACAGATACGCAGTATTTT
abundance: NA; j_gene: TRBJ2-7; v_gene: TRBV2; len: 18; d_gene: TRBD2; CDR3aa: CTSCFDGTSGSLWYEQYF; CDR3nt: TGTACCAGCTGTTTTGACGGGACTAGCGGGAGTCTATGGTACGAGCAGTACTTC
abundance: many; j_gene: TRBJ2-5; v_gene: TRBV20-1; len: 12; d_gene: NA; CDR3aa: CSASTLTGTQYF; CDR3nt: TGCAGTGCTAGCACACTCACCGGGACCCAGTACTTC
abundance: many; j_gene: TRBJ2-7; v_gene: TRBV12-3/TRBV12-4; len: 14; d_gene: NA; CDR3aa: CASRILGRSYEQYF; CDR3nt: TGTGCCAGCAGAATTCTAGGACGGTCCTACGAGCAGTACTTC
abundance: many; j_gene: TRBJ2-5; v_gene: TRBV6-2/TRBV6-3; len: 15; d_gene: NA; CDR3aa: CASSYTNALQETQYF; CDR3nt: TGTGCCAGCAGTTACACGAACGCCCTCCAAGAGACCCAGTACTTC
abundance: many; j_gene: TRBJ1-2; v_gene: TRBV7-2; len: 11; d_gene: NA; CDR3aa: CASSPWGGYTF; CDR3nt: TGTGCCAGCAGCCCCTGGGGTGGCTACACCTTC
abundance: many; j_gene: TRBJ2-1; v_gene: TRBV29-1; len: 14; d_gene: TRBD1; CDR3aa: CSGRQGDSYNEQFF; CDR3nt: TGCAGCGGAAGACAGGGAGATTCGTACAATGAGCAGTTCTTC
abundance: many; j_gene: TRBJ2-7; v_gene: TRBV27; len: 14; d_gene: NA; CDR3aa: CASSLQGLGREQYF; CDR3nt: TGTGCCAGCAGTTTACAGGGGCTCGGACGGGAGCAGTACTTC
abundance: many; j_gene: TRBJ2-2; v_gene: TRBV7-9; len: 12; d_gene: NA; CDR3aa: CASSFASGELFF; CDR3nt: TGTGCCAGCAGCTTCGCCTCCGGGGAGCTGTTTTTT
abundance: many; j_gene: TRBJ2-7; v_gene: TRBV4-3; len: 15; d_gene: NA; CDR3aa: CASSQDLLVSYEQYF; CDR3nt: TGCGCCAGCAGCCAAGATCTCCTAGTTTCCTACGAGCAGTACTTC
abundance: many; j_gene: TRBJ2-7; v_gene: TRBV20-1; len: 13; d_gene: NA; CDR3aa: CSARNGDSYEQYF; CDR3nt: TGCAGTGCTAGGAACGGAGACTCCTACGAGCAGTACTTC
abundance: NA; j_gene: TRBJ2-1; v_gene: TRBV2; len: 16; d_gene: NA; CDR3aa: CASSDNSGLLVHEQFF; CDR3nt: TGTGCCAGCAGCGATAACTCGGGACTCCTGGTCCATGAGCAGTTCTTC
abundance: many; j_gene: TRBJ2-3; v_gene: TRBV20-1; len: 14; d_gene: NA; CDR3aa: CSAPSLTGTDTQYF; CDR3nt: TGCAGTGCCCCATCATTAACTGGCACAGATACGCAGTATTTT
abundance: few; j_gene: TRBJ1-6; v_gene: TRBV28; len: 15; d_gene: TRBD1; CDR3aa: CASSQGQGANSPLHF; CDR3nt: TGTGCCAGCAGTCAGGGCCAGGGGGCCAATTCACCCCTCCACTTT
abundance: many; j_gene: TRBJ2-1; v_gene: TRBV7-8; len: 15; d_gene: NA; CDR3aa: CASSLVAGFYNEQFF; CDR3nt: TGTGCCAGCAGCTTAGTGGCGGGGTTCTACAATGAGCAGTTCTTC
abundance: many; j_gene: TRBJ2-5; v_gene: TRBV18; len: 12; d_gene: NA; CDR3aa: CASSEYQETQYF; CDR3nt: TGTGCCAGCTCAGAGTACCAAGAGACCCAGTACTTC
abundance: many; j_gene: TRBJ2-5; v_gene: TRBV12-3/TRBV12-4; len: 15; d_gene: NA; CDR3aa: CASSLRPRHGESQYF; CDR3nt: TGTGCCAGCAGTTTAAGACCCAGGCACGGGGAATCCCAGTACTTC
abundance: many; j_gene: TRBJ2-7; v_gene: TRBV7-8; len: 15; d_gene: NA; CDR3aa: CASSLSGLLYYEQYF; CDR3nt: TGTGCCAGCAGCTTAAGTGGACTACTCTACTACGAGCAGTACTTC
abundance: many; j_gene: TRBJ1-3; v_gene: TRBV5-1; len: 15; d_gene: NA; CDR3aa: CASSLDGTSGNTIYF; CDR3nt: TGCGCCAGCAGCTTGGACGGGACGTCTGGAAACACCATATATTTT
abundance: many; j_gene: TRBJ1-2; v_gene: TRBV12-3/TRBV12-4; len: 17; d_gene: TRBD1; CDR3aa: CASRDGLQGLGADGYTF; CDR3nt: TGTGCCAGCAGAGACGGATTACAGGGGTTAGGCGCTGATGGCTACACCTTC
abundance: many; j_gene: TRBJ2-2; v_gene: TRBV20-1; len: 16; d_gene: TRBD2; CDR3aa: CSARDRLAGGSGELFF; CDR3nt: TGCAGTGCTAGAGATCGCTTAGCGGGAGGGTCCGGGGAGCTGTTTTTT
abundance: many; j_gene: TRBJ2-5; v_gene: TRBV12-3/TRBV12-4; len: 17; d_gene: TRBD1; CDR3aa: CASSYQGQNSLWETQYF; CDR3nt: TGTGCCAGCAGTTATCAGGGACAGAATAGCCTGTGGGAGACCCAGTACTTC
abundance: many; j_gene: TRBJ2-7; v_gene: TRBV20-1; len: 15; d_gene: NA; CDR3aa: CSAREPVGRLYEQYF; CDR3nt: TGCAGTGCTAGAGAGCCTGTCGGGCGACTCTACGAGCAGTACTTC
abundance: few; j_gene: TRBJ2-1; v_gene: TRBV7-2; len: 14; d_gene: NA; CDR3aa: CASSLTWLGDEQFF; CDR3nt: TGTGCCAGCAGCTTAACCTGGCTGGGGGATGAGCAGTTCTTC
abundance: many; j_gene: TRBJ2-7; v_gene: TRBV6-1; len: 14; d_gene: TRBD1; CDR3aa: CASTSQGFSYEQYF; CDR3nt: TGTGCCAGCACCTCACAGGGGTTCTCCTACGAGCAGTACTTC
abundance: many; j_gene: TRBJ2-1; v_gene: TRBV5-1; len: 14; d_gene: NA; CDR3aa: CASNPATSNNEQFF; CDR3nt: TGCGCCAGCAACCCGGCTACCTCTAACAATGAGCAGTTCTTC
abundance: NA; j_gene: TRBJ2-5; v_gene: TRBV7-1; len: 15; d_gene: TRBD2; CDR3aa: CASSSASGVKETQYF; CDR3nt: TGTGCCAGCAGCTCGGCTAGCGGGGTAAAAGAGACCCAGTACTTC
abundance: many; j_gene: TRBJ1-2; v_gene: TRBV29-1; len: 14; d_gene: NA; CDR3aa: CSVAGDTANYGYTF; CDR3nt: TGCAGCGTTGCGGGGGACACCGCTAACTATGGCTACACCTTC
abundance: NA; j_gene: TRBJ2-3; v_gene: TRBV28; len: 16; d_gene: TRBD2; CDR3aa: CASSLLAGEGTDTQYF; CDR3nt: TGTGCCAGCAGTTTATTGGCGGGAGAGGGGACAGATACGCAGTATTTT
abundance: many; j_gene: TRBJ2-1; v_gene: TRBV12-3/TRBV12-4; len: 13; d_gene: TRBD1; CDR3aa: CASRGTGGGEQFF; CDR3nt: TGTGCCAGCAGGGGCACAGGGGGAGGCGAGCAGTTCTTC